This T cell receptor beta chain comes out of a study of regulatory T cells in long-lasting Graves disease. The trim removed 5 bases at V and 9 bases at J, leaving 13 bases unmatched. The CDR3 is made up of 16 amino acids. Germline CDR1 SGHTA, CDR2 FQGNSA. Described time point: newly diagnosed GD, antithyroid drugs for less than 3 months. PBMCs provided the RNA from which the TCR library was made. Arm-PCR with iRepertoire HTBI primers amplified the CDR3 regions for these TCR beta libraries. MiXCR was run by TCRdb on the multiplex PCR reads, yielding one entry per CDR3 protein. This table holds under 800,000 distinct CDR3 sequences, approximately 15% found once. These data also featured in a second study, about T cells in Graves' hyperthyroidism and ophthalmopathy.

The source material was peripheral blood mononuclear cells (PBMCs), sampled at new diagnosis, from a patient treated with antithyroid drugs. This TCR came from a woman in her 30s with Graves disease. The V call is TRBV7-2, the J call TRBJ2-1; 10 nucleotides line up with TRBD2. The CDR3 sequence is CASSQGPGLALVEQFF. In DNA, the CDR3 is TGTGCCAGCAGCCAAGGGCCGGGACTAGCGTTGGTTGAGCAGTTCTTC.